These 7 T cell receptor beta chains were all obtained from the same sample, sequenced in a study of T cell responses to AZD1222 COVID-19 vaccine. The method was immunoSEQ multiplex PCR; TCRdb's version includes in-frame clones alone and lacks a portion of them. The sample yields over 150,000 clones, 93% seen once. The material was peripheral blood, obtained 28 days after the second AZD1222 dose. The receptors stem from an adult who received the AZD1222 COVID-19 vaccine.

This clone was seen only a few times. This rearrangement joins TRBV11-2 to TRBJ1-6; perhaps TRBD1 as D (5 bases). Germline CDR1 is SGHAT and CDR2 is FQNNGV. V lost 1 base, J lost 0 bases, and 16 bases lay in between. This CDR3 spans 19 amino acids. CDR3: CASSLGPVGGDSYNSPLHF. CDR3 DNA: TGTGCCAGCAGCTTAGGGCCTGTCGGGGGAGACTCCTATAATTCACCCCTCCACTTT. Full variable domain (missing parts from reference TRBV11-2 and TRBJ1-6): EAGVAQSPRYKIIEKRQSVAFWCNPISGHATLYWYQQILGQGPKLLIQFQNNGVVDDSQLPKDRFSAERLKGVDSTLKIQPAKLEDSAVYLCASSLGPVGGDSYNSPLHFGNGTRLTVT.

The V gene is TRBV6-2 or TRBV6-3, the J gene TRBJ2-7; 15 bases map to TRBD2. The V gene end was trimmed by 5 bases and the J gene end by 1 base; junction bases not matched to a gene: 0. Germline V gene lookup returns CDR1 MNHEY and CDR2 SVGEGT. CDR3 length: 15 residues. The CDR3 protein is CASSGLAGGSYEQYF. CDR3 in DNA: TGTGCCAGCAGTGGACTAGCGGGGGGGTCCTACGAGCAGTACTTC.

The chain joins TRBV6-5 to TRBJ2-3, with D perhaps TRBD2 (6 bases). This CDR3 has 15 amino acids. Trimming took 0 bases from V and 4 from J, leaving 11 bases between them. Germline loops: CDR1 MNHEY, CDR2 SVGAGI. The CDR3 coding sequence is TGTGCCAGCAGTTACTCGACTCTAGCGTCAGATACGCAGTATTTT. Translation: CASSYSTLASDTQYF.

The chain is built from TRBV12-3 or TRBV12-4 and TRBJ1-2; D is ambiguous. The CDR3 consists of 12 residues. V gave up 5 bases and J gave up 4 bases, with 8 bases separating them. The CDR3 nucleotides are TGTGCCAGCAGTGCTGGAGTCTATGGCTACACCTTC. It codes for CASSAGVYGYTF.

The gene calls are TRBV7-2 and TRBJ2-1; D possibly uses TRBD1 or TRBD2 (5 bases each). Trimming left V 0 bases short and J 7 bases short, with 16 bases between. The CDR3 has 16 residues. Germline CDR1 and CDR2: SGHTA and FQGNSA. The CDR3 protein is CASSLAGRGVGNEQFF. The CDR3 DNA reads TGTGCCAGCAGCTTAGCGGGAAGGGGAGTTGGAAATGAGCAGTTCTTC.

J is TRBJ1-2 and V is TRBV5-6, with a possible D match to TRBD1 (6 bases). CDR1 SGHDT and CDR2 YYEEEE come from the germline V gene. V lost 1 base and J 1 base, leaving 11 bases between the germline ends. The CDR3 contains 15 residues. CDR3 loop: CASSLSGAGNYGYTF. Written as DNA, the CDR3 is TGTGCCAGCAGCTTGTCGGGGGCGGGTAACTATGGCTACACCTTC. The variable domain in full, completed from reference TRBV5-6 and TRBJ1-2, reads DAGVTQSPTHLIKTRGQQVTLRCSPKSGHDTVSWYQQALGQGPQFIFQYYEEEERQRGNFPDRFSGHQFPNYSSELNVNALLLGDSALYLCASSLSGAGNYGYTFGSGTRLTVV.

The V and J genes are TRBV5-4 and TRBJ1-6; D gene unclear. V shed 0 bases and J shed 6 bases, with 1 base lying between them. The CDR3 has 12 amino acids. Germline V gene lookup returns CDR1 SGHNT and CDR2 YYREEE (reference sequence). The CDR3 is CASSLGNSPLHF. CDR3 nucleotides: TGTGCCAGCAGCTTGGGTAATTCACCCCTCCACTTT.